The 10 T cell receptor beta chains below were found in one sample sequenced in a study of technical replicates of blood from a few donors. Using immunoSEQ multiplex PCR, the repertoire was profiled, and TCRdb retains in-frame clones only, with some absent. The sample records around 50,000 clones, 95% to 96% being singletons. The specimen was T cells isolated from PBMCs. These receptors were taken from a human donor in good health.

CDR3 region: CASSEDHAPGTIYF. The CDR3 nucleotides read TGTGCCAGCAGTGAAGACCACGCCCCGGGCACCATATATTTT. The chain has TRBV25-1 and TRBJ1-3; no definite D call. The CDR3 length is 14 residues. With 2 bases removed from V and 9 bases from J, the gap between germline ends came to 14 bases. CDR1 is MGHDK, CDR2 SYGVNS, per germline.

The chain links TRBV5-1 to TRBJ2-2; 7 bases are a match to TRBD2. This CDR3 region has 16 residues. The V and J ends lost 2 bases and 0 bases, in that order; junction bases with no gene match: 4. Germline-derived CDR1 and CDR2 are SGHRS and YFSETQ. This CDR3 is CASSFISGANTGELFF. The CDR3 DNA reads TGCGCCAGCAGCTTCATAAGCGGGGCGAACACCGGGGAGCTGTTTTTT.

The J gene is TRBJ1-4, the V gene TRBV5-1, with TRBD1 as a possible D gene (6 bases). The CDR3 has 15 residues. Germline CDR1 and CDR2: SGHRS and YFSETQ. V shed 5 bases and J shed 8 bases, with 19 bases lying between them. In DNA form, the CDR3 reads TGCGCCAGCAGTTTCGGACGGACCCAGGGGGAAAAACTGTTTTTT. Translation: CASSFGRTQGEKLFF.

V gene TRBV5-1 combines with J gene TRBJ1-2; 7 bases fit TRBD1. V was clipped by 4 bases and J by 6 bases; unmatched bases: 6. Germline V gives CDR1 SGHRS, CDR2 YFSETQ. The CDR3 is 13 amino acids. This CDR3 is CASSKTGADGYTF. The CDR3, as DNA: TGCGCCAGCAGCAAAACAGGGGCTGATGGCTACACCTTC. The variable domain in full, completed from reference TRBV5-1 and TRBJ1-2, reads KAGVTQTPRYLIKTRGQQVTLSCSPISGHRSVSWYQQTPGQGLQFLFEYFSETQRNKGNFPGRFSGRQFSNSRSEMNVSTLELGDSALYLCASSKTGADGYTFGSGTRLTVV.

The chain employs TRBV2 and TRBJ2-7, with 8 bases fitting TRBD2. V was clipped by 11 bases and J by 5 bases; unmatched bases: 8. Germline CDR1 SNHLY, CDR2 FYNNEI. There are 12 residues in the CDR3. The chain's CDR3 is CAGGSGSDEQYF. DNA for the CDR3: TGTGCCGGCGGGAGCGGGAGCGACGAGCAGTACTTC. Full variable domain (outside the CDR3, taken from reference TRBV2 and TRBJ2-7): EPEVTQTPSHQVTQMGQEVILRCVPISNHLYFYWYRQILGQKVEFLVSFYNNEISEKSEIFDDQFSVERPDGSNFTLKIRSTKLEDSAMYFCAGGSGSDEQYFGPGTRLTVT.

The chain uses TRBV19 and TRBJ1-1; TRBD1 might be the D (5 bases). Trimming removed 5 bases at V and 6 bases at J, with 16 bases between. CDR3 size: 14 residues. Germline-derived CDR1 and CDR2 are LNHDA and SQIVND (reference sequence). For the CDR3, the DNA is TGTGCCAGTAGTCTGAGGGGAGGGCGGGCTGAAGCTTTCTTT. It yields the protein CASSLRGGRAEAFF. The variable domain in full, completed from reference TRBV19 and TRBJ1-1, reads DGGITQSPKYLFRKEGQNVTLSCEQNLNHDAMYWYRQDPGQGLRLIYYSQIVNDFQKGDIAEGYSVSREKKESFPLTVTSAQKNPTAFYLCASSLRGGRAEAFFGQGTRLTVV.

This chain links TRBV30 with TRBJ1-1, with D possibly being TRBD1 (6 bases). Trimming removed 1 base from V and 8 bases from J, with 23 bases in between. The CDR3 runs 16 residues. Germline values: CDR1 GTSNPN, CDR2 SVGIG (reference sequence). CDR3 sequence: CAWSASITGSVAEAFF. For the CDR3, the DNA is TGTGCCTGGAGTGCTTCAATCACAGGGTCGGTAGCCGAAGCTTTCTTT.

The chain combines TRBV29-1 with TRBJ2-5; TRBD2 agrees at 9 bases. The better agreement between TRBJ2-7 and the DNA end casts doubt on the J call. CDR3 size: 14 residues. The germline CDR1 and CDR2 sequences are SQVTM and ANQGSEA. CDR3 amino acids: CSVDGLAGLYEQYF. CDR3 bases: TGCAGCGTTGATGGTCTAGCGGGATTGTACGAGCAGTACTTC.

The CDR3 region is CASTLRGGSSEKLFF. CDR3 nucleotide sequence: TGTGCCAGCACCCTTAGGGGGGGATCAAGTGAAAAACTGTTTTTT. This chain links TRBV7-2 with TRBJ1-4; perhaps TRBD1 as D (6 bases). The CDR3 covers 15 residues. Germline-derived CDR1 and CDR2 are SGHTA and FQGNSA. Trimming cost V 7 bases and J 7 bases, with 19 bases left between them.

This clone was seen a single time. This chain uses TRBV7-2 with TRBJ2-3, with D possibly matching TRBD2 (6 bases). Germline CDR1 reads SGHTA; CDR2 reads FQGNSA. V was clipped by 6 bases and J by 2 bases, with 18 bases between them. The CDR3 runs to 16 residues. In DNA form, the CDR3 reads TGTGCCAGCAGGGAAGGCCTTAGCGGTTTCACAGATACGCAGTATTTT. It specifies CASREGLSGFTDTQYF.